This TCR beta chain is drawn from a study of CD8 T cells in Susac syndrome. CD8+ and CD4+ blood T cells underwent TCR beta sequencing. With random hexamers, roughly 0.5 to 1 ug RNA was reverse transcribed. A multiplex approach, immunoSEQ multiplex PCR, amplified TCR beta CDR3 across 54 Vbeta and 13 Jbeta. Each CDR3 protein gets one entry after TCRdb re-called the immunoSEQ multiplex PCR reads with MiXCR. The profile shows under 200,000 distinct CDR3 sequences, approximately 95% of them singletons. This CDR3 is 13 amino acids long. The V gene's germline CDR1 is DFQATT and CDR2 SNEGSKA (reference sequence). V was pared by 7 bases and J by 9 bases, with 8 bases of the junction left unmatched.

The rearrangement joins TRBV20-1 to TRBJ2-1, with TRBD2 matching over 11 bases. This receptor was identified in a human donor in good health. Source material: CD4+ T cells from PBMCs. CDR3 bases: TGCAGTGAGGGGACTAGCGGTATTGCTGAGCAGTTCTTC. Residues: CSEGTSGIAEQFF.